This T cell receptor (beta chain) was identified during a study of blood T cell repertoires in COVID-19. Overall study context: T cells, B-cell-depleted T cells, or PBMCs supplied cDNA or gDNA.

In germline, CDR1 is MNHEY, CDR2 SVGAGI. The CDR3 has 14 residues. Trimming stripped 7 bases from V and 9 bases from J, with 21 bases between. Method: immunoSEQ multiplex PCR; TCRdb's copy keeps in-frame clones and lacks some. Of over 95,000 clones listed, about 89% are singletons. This chain uses TRBV6-5 with TRBJ1-1, with TRBD1 as a possible D gene (6 bases). This receptor was taken from a human donor with acute or convalescent COVID-19. The donor label of this sample is uncertain. The sample was peripheral blood. CDR3 residues: CASTPPGQRAKAFF. The CDR3 nucleotides read TGTGCCAGCACCCCTCCGGGACAAAGGGCTAAAGCTTTCTTT.